Shown below are 29 T cell receptor beta chains from a single sample sequenced in a study of T-cell reconstitution after alpha-beta-depleted transplantation in children. Preparing the TCRbeta library involved the use of unique molecular identifiers. TCRdb analysed the PCR reads with MiXCR anew, one entry per CDR3 protein. The data show about 200,000 distinct CDR3 sequences, approximately 7% seen once. The sequencing used PBMCs, collected before TCRalphabeta/CD19-depleted stem cell transplant. Receptors were obtained from a boy under 10 years old with acute lymphoblastic leukemia, due to receive a stem cell transplant.

In its sample, this clonotype was seen many times. The chain is built from TRBV11-1 and TRBJ2-1; D is uncertain. V was pared by 1 base and J by 0 bases, with 10 bases between. Per the germline V gene, CDR1 is SGHAT and CDR2 is FQDESV (reference sequence). The CDR3 spans 16 residues. The CDR3 is CASSLGISSSYNEQFF. DNA of the CDR3: TGTGCCAGCAGCTTAGGGATTTCCAGCTCCTACAATGAGCAGTTCTTC.

This clonotype was recorded at least ten times. CDR3 amino acids: CATQHDRGSYEQYF. Written as DNA, the CDR3 is TGTGCCACCCAACACGACAGGGGATCCTACGAGCAGTACTTC. This chain uses TRBV24-1 with TRBJ2-7, with 8 bases fitting TRBD1. The J segment lost 1 base and the V segment lost 9 bases, leaving 7 bases of the junction unmatched. CDR3 length: 14 amino acids. Per the germline V gene, CDR1 is KGHDR and CDR2 is SFDVKD.

This clonotype was seen ten or more times. The V and J genes are TRBV4-2 and TRBJ2-5, with TRBD2 matching over 12 bases. The CDR3 is 15 amino acids. With 4 bases clipped from V and 3 bases from J, the junction kept 3 bases outside the gene matches. Germline V gives CDR1 LGHNA, CDR2 YNFKEQ. CDR3 nucleotide sequence: TGTGCCAGCAGCCCATGGACTAGCGGGGAAGAGACCCAGTACTTC. This codes for CASSPWTSGEETQYF.

This clonotype was recorded at least ten times. This chain links TRBV7-9 with TRBJ2-7, with D perhaps TRBD1 (5 bases). The CDR3 is 14 amino acids. V lost 1 base and J lost 7, with 14 bases in between. CDR1 is SEHNR and CDR2 is FQNEAQ in the germline V gene (reference sequence). CDR3 loop: CASSLDGQGLEQYF. In DNA, the CDR3 is TGTGCCAGCAGCTTAGATGGCCAGGGTTTGGAGCAGTACTTC.

The chain joins TRBV10-3 to TRBJ2-1, with 9 nucleotides matching TRBD2. V trimming: 8 bases; J trimming: 0 bases; junction bases outside the gene matches: 5. Per germline, CDR1 ENHRY and CDR2 SYGVKD. This CDR3 is built from 15 residues. CDR3 DNA: TGTGCCATCTGCGGGGGGGCTCTCTCCTACAATGAGCAGTTCTTC. This gives the protein CAICGGALSYNEQFF.

This rearrangement joins TRBV20-1 to TRBJ2-7, with D possibly TRBD2 on 6 matching bases. Per the germline V gene, CDR1 is DFQATT and CDR2 is SNEGSKA (reference sequence). The V end lost 6 bases, the J end lost 6 bases, and 9 bases lay between the germline ends. The CDR3 covers 10 residues. The CDR3: CSAGLVEQYF. The CDR3 region has the DNA TGCAGTGCGGGACTCGTCGAGCAGTACTTC.

This clonotype was seen more than once but under ten times. The chain combines TRBV29-1 with TRBJ1-4, with a tentative D call TRBD1 (5 bases). CDR3 size: 11 residues. Trimming took 7 bases from V and 4 from J, leaving 7 bases between them. Germline-derived CDR1 and CDR2 are SQVTM and ANQGSEA. The DNA of the CDR3 is TGCAGCGCCGGGGGTAATGAAAAACTGTTTTTT. This sequence encodes CSAGGNEKLFF.

This clonotype was seen a handful of times. The rearrangement joins TRBV18 to TRBJ2-3; D unresolved. The ends were cut back, 6 bases at V and 2 bases at J, with 9 bases in the middle. Germline-derived CDR1 and CDR2 are KGHSH and LQKENI. The CDR3 runs 13 residues. The CDR3 nucleotides are TGTGCCAGCTCTTCCGGTCACACAGATACGCAGTATTTT. Protein product: CASSSGHTDTQYF. Looking up the rest from reference TRBV18 and TRBJ2-3 gives the full variable domain: NAGVMQNPRHLVRRRGQEARLRCSPMKGHSHVYWYRQLPEEGLKFMVYLQKENIIDESGMPKERFSAEFPKEGPSILRIQQVVRGDSAAYFCASSSGHTDTQYFGPGTRLTVL.

This clonotype was recorded many times. The chain has TRBV5-1 and TRBJ2-7; D is unresolved. Trimming stripped 5 bases from V and 12 bases from J, with 21 bases between. The CDR3 totals 13 residues. The germline V gene encodes CDR1 SGHRS and CDR2 YFSETQ. The CDR3 bases are TGCGCCAGCAGTAACACCGCCGTTAGTCTTCTGTACTTC. This translates into CASSNTAVSLLYF.

This clonotype was seen at least ten times. The chain carries TRBV28 and TRBJ2-5; 7 positions agree with TRBD2. CDR3 size: 13 residues. V shed 7 bases and J 5 bases; nucleotides not matched to a gene: 7. Per the germline V gene, CDR1 is MDHEN and CDR2 is SYDVKM. The CDR3 nucleotides read TGTGCCAGCACCAACGGACTAGTGGAGACCCAGTACTTC. Encoded protein: CASTNGLVETQYF.

The gene calls are TRBV7-2 and TRBJ2-5; 10 nucleotides line up with TRBD1. Germline CDR1 reads SGHTA; CDR2 reads FQGNSA. The J segment lost 4 bases and the V segment lost 5 bases, leaving 7 bases of the junction unmatched. The length of the CDR3 is 15 residues. CDR3 amino acids: CASSPLGTGAETQYF. The CDR3 bases are TGTGCCAGCAGCCCGCTCGGGACAGGGGCAGAGACCCAGTACTTC.

In this sample, this clonotype turned up a few times. The rearrangement joins TRBV5-1 to TRBJ1-3; D gene unclear. V lost 7 bases to trimming and J lost 0 bases, with 14 bases between them. The CDR3 has 15 amino acids. CDR1 and CDR2 from the germline V gene are SGHRS and YFSETQ. For the CDR3, the DNA is TGCGCCAGCTCACCCGCAGTTAGCTCTGGAAACACCATATATTTT. Its protein is CASSPAVSSGNTIYF.

This clonotype appeared a few times. The chain has TRBV12-5 and TRBJ2-1; the D gene is possibly TRBD2 (6 bases). Germline V gene lookup returns CDR1 LGHNT and CDR2 FRNRAP. The CDR3 totals 14 residues. Trimming left V 2 bases short and J 5 bases short, with 10 bases between. The CDR3 sequence is CASGLRRAHNEQFF. In DNA, the CDR3 is TGTGCTAGTGGTTTGAGGAGGGCCCACAATGAGCAGTTCTTC. Filled out from reference TRBV12-5 and TRBJ2-1, the complete variable domain reads DARVTQTPRHKVTEMGQEVTMRCQPILGHNTVFWYRQTMMQGLELLAYFRNRAPLDDSGMPKDRFSAEMPDATLATLKIQPSEPRDSAVYFCASGLRRAHNEQFFGPGTRLTVL.

This clonotype was picked up many times. The gene calls are TRBV12-3 or TRBV12-4 and TRBJ2-3; 10 nucleotides align to TRBD2. V lost 5 bases and J lost 7; bases outside the gene matches: 6. The length of the CDR3 is 14 residues. CDR3 coding DNA: TGTGCCAGCAGTCCGATAGCGGGGGGAAATACGCAGTATTTT. Its protein is CASSPIAGGNTQYF.

This clonotype has a count of ten or more. This sequence joins TRBV11-2 and TRBJ2-1, with TRBD1 identical over 7 bases. CDR1 is SGHAT, CDR2 FQNNGV, per germline. The CDR3 is 15 residues long. The V segment lost 7 bases and the J segment 3 bases; nucleotides outside the gene matches: 9. The CDR3 DNA reads as TGTGCCAGCATTTCCGACAGGGTGGACTACAATGAGCAGTTCTTC. Its protein is CASISDRVDYNEQFF.

This clonotype was found a few times. The chain carries TRBV5-1 and TRBJ2-7; D possibly corresponds to TRBD2 (6 bases). Trimming took 7 bases from V and 6 from J, leaving 20 bases between them. The CDR3 has 14 amino acids. The germline CDR1 and CDR2 sequences are SGHRS and YFSETQ. The CDR3, as DNA: TGCGCCAGCGGACGGTCGGCAGGGAGGTCCGAGCAGTACTTC. Translation: CASGRSAGRSEQYF.

This clonotype was picked up many times. The chain combines TRBV20-1 with TRBJ2-3; D unclear. With 3 bases removed from V and 7 bases from J, the gap between germline ends came to 17 bases. Germline-derived CDR1 and CDR2 are DFQATT and SNEGSKA (reference sequence). The CDR3 totals 14 residues. The CDR3 region is CSASIDGLDHTQYF. The DNA for the CDR3 is TGCAGTGCTAGTATAGACGGTCTGGATCATACGCAGTATTTT.

The V call is TRBV20-1, the J call TRBJ2-7; 11 bases map to TRBD2. The trim removed 0 bases at V and 4 bases at J, leaving 29 bases unmatched. Germline V gene data show CDR1 as DFQATT and CDR2 as SNEGSKA (reference sequence). The length of the CDR3 is 23 residues. CDR3 in DNA: TGCAGTGCTAGAGAGGGGTCGGGACAGGGTCGTTCCGGGACTAGCGGTTTATTTTACGAGCAGTACTTC. It codes for CSAREGSGQGRSGTSGLFYEQYF.

The chain uses TRBV6-5 and TRBJ1-6; 9 bases map to TRBD1. The CDR3 is 17 amino acids. With V trimmed by 0 bases and J by 7 bases, 7 bases remained unmatched. Germline CDR1 MNHEY, CDR2 SVGAGI. DNA for the CDR3: TGTGCCAGCAGTTACTCGATTCAAGGGACAGGGAATTCACCCCTCCACTTT. Translating gives CASSYSIQGTGNSPLHF.

This clonotype was seen repeatedly, ten times or more. The V call is TRBV5-1, the J call TRBJ2-5; D remains ambiguous. Germline-derived CDR1 and CDR2 are SGHRS and YFSETQ. The CDR3 spans 14 residues. V dropped 1 base and J dropped 2 bases, with 9 bases sitting between them. CDR3 DNA sequence: TGCGCCAGCAGCTTGCCAGATACTCAAGAGACCCAGTACTTC. Protein: CASSLPDTQETQYF. Based on the CDR3 plus reference TRBV5-1 and TRBJ2-5, the full variable domain is KAGVTQTPRYLIKTRGQQVTLSCSPISGHRSVSWYQQTPGQGLQFLFEYFSETQRNKGNFPGRFSGRQFSNSRSEMNVSTLELGDSALYLCASSLPDTQETQYFGPGTRLLVL.

This clonotype was recorded at least ten times. The genes are TRBV25-1 and TRBJ2-3; 10 bases are a match to TRBD2. From germline, CDR1 is MGHDK and CDR2 SYGVNS. The CDR3 is 17 amino acids. Losses at the gene ends were 3 bases for V and 5 bases for J; bases not matched to a gene: 11. CDR3: CASSDPIAGGARDTQYF. The CDR3 DNA reads TGTGCCAGCAGTGATCCTATAGCGGGGGGCGCGAGAGATACGCAGTATTTT.

There are many counts of this clonotype. The chain joins TRBV20-1 to TRBJ2-3, with D perhaps TRBD1 or TRBD2 (5 bases each). This CDR3 spans 13 amino acids. The germline gives CDR1 DFQATT, CDR2 SNEGSKA (reference sequence). V shed 3 bases and J shed 6 bases, with 13 bases lying between them. This CDR3 reads CSARTGPADTQYF. CDR3 bases: TGCAGTGCTAGGACGGGGCCGGCGGATACGCAGTATTTT.

This clonotype was counted ten times or more. The rearrangement uses TRBV7-3 and TRBJ2-5; 8 positions match TRBD1. The CDR3 totals 16 residues. V lost 11 bases to trimming and J lost 3 bases; unmatched junction nucleotides: 17. CDR1 SGHTA and CDR2 FQGTGA come from the germline V gene. The CDR3 sequence is CASYRGAGAWKETQYF. CDR3 in DNA: TGTGCCTCCTACAGGGGGGCCGGGGCCTGGAAAGAGACCCAGTACTTC.

There are many counts of this clonotype. The chain recombines TRBV12-3 or TRBV12-4 with TRBJ1-6; D is unresolved. The CDR3 consists of 13 residues. V was clipped by 2 bases and J by 8 bases, with 7 bases between them. The CDR3 DNA sequence: TGTGCCAGCAGTTTAATCGGCTATTCACCCCTCCACTTT. Its translation is CASSLIGYSPLHF.

This clonotype was counted ten times or more. The J gene is TRBJ1-1, the V gene TRBV7-3; weak D call: TRBD1 (6 bases). This CDR3 contains 13 residues. The V end lost 5 bases, the J end lost 1 base, and 8 bases lay between the germline ends. CDR1 SGHTA and CDR2 FQGTGA come from the germline V gene. For the CDR3, the DNA is TGTGCCAGCAGCCGGACAGCGAACACTGAAGCTTTCTTT. Its protein product is CASSRTANTEAFF.

This clonotype has at least ten counts. The chain has TRBV4-3 and TRBJ1-6; 9 bases are a match to TRBD1. Germline trimming cut 3 bases from V and 9 bases from J; bases unmatched to any gene: 3. Germline values: CDR1 LGHNA, CDR2 YSLEER. The CDR3 length is 14 residues. CDR3 bases: TGCGCCAGCAGCCAGGGGACAGGGCTTTCACCCCTCCACTTT. Residues: CASSQGTGLSPLHF.

This clonotype was observed at least ten times. The gene calls are TRBV7-2 and TRBJ1-4; 7 nucleotides line up with TRBD1. After removal of 5 bases from V and 4 bases from J, the junction contained 10 bases not matched to a gene. Germline CDR1 reads SGHTA; CDR2 reads FQGNSA. This CDR3 contains 16 residues. The CDR3 bases are TGTGCCAGCAGCACTTACCCGGGACAGTTTAATGAAAAACTGTTTTTT. Its translation: CASSTYPGQFNEKLFF.

In this sample, this clonotype turned up many times. The rearrangement links TRBV4-2 to TRBJ2-1, with 13 bases lining up with TRBD2. After removal of 1 base from V and 6 bases from J, the junction contained 0 bases not matched to a gene. The CDR3 length is 15 residues. Germline V gene data show CDR1 as LGHNA and CDR2 as YNFKEQ. CDR3 in amino acids: CASSQGLAGGNEQFF. CDR3 in DNA: TGTGCCAGCAGCCAAGGACTAGCGGGGGGCAATGAGCAGTTCTTC.

This clonotype was seen repeatedly, ten times or more. The chain employs TRBV4-2 and TRBJ2-1; either TRBD1 or TRBD2 may supply D (6 bases each). The CDR3 is 15 residues long. From germline, CDR1 is LGHNA and CDR2 YNFKEQ. V lost 4 bases and J 7 bases, leaving 17 bases between the germline ends. In DNA, the CDR3 is TGTGCCAGCAGCCGTCCGGGGGCTTCGAATAATGAGCAGTTCTTC. Amino acid sequence: CASSRPGASNNEQFF.